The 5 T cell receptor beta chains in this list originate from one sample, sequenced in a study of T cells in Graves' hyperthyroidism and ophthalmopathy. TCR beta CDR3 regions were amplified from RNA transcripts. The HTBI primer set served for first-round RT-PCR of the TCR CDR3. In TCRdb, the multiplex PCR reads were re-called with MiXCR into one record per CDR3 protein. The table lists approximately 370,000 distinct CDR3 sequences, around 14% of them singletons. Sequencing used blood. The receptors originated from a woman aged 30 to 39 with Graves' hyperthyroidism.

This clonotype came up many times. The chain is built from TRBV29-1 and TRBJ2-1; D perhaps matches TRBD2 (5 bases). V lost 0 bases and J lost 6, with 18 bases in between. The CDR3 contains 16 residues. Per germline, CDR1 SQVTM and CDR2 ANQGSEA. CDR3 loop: CSVEDPRTLLGNEQFF. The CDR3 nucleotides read TGCAGCGTTGAAGATCCTCGGACTCTCCTGGGCAATGAGCAGTTCTTC.

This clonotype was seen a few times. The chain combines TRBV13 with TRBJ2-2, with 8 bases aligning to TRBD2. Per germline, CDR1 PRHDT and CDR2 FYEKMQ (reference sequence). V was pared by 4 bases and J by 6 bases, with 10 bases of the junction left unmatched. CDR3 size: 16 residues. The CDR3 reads CASSSVFREGPGELFF. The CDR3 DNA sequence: TGTGCCAGCAGCTCCGTCTTTCGGGAGGGCCCCGGGGAGCTGTTTTTT.

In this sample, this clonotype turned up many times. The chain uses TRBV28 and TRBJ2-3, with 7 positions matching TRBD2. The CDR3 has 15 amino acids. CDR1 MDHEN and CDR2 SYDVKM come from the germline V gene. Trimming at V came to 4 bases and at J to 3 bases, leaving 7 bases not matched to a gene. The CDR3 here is CASSSSAGKTDTQYF. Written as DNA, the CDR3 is TGTGCCAGCAGTTCTTCAGCGGGAAAAACAGATACGCAGTATTTT. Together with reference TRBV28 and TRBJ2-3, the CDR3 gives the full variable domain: DVKVTQSSRYLVKRTGEKVFLECVQDMDHENMFWYRQDPGLGLRLIYFSYDVKMKEKGDIPEGYSVSREKKERFSLILESASTNQTSMYLCASSSSAGKTDTQYFGPGTRLTVL.

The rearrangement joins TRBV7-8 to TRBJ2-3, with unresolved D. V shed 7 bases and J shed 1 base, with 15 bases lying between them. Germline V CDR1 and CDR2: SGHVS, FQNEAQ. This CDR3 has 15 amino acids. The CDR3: CASTLFPGGTDTQYF. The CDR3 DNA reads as TGTGCCAGCACCCTATTCCCGGGTGGCACAGATACGCAGTATTTT. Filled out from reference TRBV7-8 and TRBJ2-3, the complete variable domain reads GAGVSQSPRYKVAKRGQDVALRCDPISGHVSLFWYQQALGQGPEFLTYFQNEAQLDKSGLPSDRFFAERPEGSVSTLKIQRTQQEDSAVYLCASTLFPGGTDTQYFGPGTRLTVL.

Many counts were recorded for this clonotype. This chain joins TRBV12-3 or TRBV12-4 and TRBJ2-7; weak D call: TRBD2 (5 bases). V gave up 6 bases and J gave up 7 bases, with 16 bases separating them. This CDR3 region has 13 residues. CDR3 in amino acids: CASSSDYGSEQYF. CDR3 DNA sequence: TGTGCCAGCAGCTCCGACTATGGGAGTGAGCAGTACTTC.